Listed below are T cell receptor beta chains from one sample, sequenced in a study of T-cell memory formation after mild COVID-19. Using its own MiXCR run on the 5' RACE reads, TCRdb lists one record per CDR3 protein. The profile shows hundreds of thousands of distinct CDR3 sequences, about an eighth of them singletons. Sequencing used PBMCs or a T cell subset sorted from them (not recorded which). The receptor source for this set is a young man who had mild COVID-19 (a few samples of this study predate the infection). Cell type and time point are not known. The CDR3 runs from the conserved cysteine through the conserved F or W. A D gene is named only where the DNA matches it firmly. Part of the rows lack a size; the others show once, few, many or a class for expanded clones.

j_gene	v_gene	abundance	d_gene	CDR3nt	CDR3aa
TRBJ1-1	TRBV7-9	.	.	TGTGCCAGCAGCTTGGGCGGCGGCGAAGCTTTCTTT	CASSLGGGEAFF
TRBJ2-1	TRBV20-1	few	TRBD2	TGCAGTGCCCGGGGTTCAGCGGGGGGGACTGTTGAGCAGTTCTTC	CSARGSAGGTVEQFF
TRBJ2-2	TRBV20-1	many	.	TGCAGTGCTAGAGTCCACGGGGGAGGCACCGGGGAGCTGTTTTTT	CSARVHGGGTGELFF
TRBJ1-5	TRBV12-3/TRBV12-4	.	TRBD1	TGTGCCAGCAGTCAAGGGGGCTTGTATCAGCCCCAGCATTTT	CASSQGGLYQPQHF
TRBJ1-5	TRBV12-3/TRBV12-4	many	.	TGTGCCAGCAGTTTAGACATCAATCAGCCCCAGCATTTT	CASSLDINQPQHF
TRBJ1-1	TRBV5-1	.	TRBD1	TGCGCCAGCACACTCCAGGGGGAGTTTGAAGCTTTCTTT	CASTLQGEFEAFF
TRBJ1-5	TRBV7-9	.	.	TGTGCCAGCAGCCCGCACATGAATCAGCCCCAGCATTTT	CASSPHMNQPQHF
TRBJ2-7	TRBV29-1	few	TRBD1	TGCAGCGTTCCGGGACAGGGTTCCTACGAGCAGTACTTC	CSVPGQGSYEQYF
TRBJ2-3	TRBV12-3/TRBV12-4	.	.	TGTGCCAGCAGTTTAAATCAGGGCTTGGATACGCAGTATTTT	CASSLNQGLDTQYF
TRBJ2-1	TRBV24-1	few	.	TGTGCCACCAGTGATTTGCTTCCGGGCAATGAGCAGTTCTTC	CATSDLLPGNEQFF
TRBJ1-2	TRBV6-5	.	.	TGTGCCAGCAGTTACCGGTCCGGGACATTAGGAGGCTACACCTTC	CASSYRSGTLGGYTF
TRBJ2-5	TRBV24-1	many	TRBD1	TGTGCCACCAGTGATTACGGGACAGGGGACCAAGAGACCCAGTACTTC	CATSDYGTGDQETQYF
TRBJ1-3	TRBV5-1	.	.	TGCGCCAGCAGGATCCCGGGCTCTGGAAACACCATATATTTT	CASRIPGSGNTIYF
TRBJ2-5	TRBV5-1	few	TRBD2	TGCGCCAGCAGCGGGGAGGGGCGAGAGACCCAGTACTTC	CASSGEGRETQYF
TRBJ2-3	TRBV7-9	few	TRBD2	TGTGCCAGCAGCTTCTATAGCGGGGGGGCCGCAGATACGCAGTATTTT	CASSFYSGGAADTQYF
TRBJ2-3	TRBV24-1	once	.	TGTGCCACCAGTGATTTGGGGTGGCCAGGAACAGATACGCAGTATTTT	CATSDLGWPGTDTQYF
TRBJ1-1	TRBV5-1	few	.	TGCGCCAGCAGCTTGAAAGGGCAGGACACTGAAGCTTTCTTT	CASSLKGQDTEAFF
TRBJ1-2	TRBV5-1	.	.	TGCGCCAGCAGGCGACTGGAAGCTAACTATGGCTACACCTTC	CASRRLEANYGYTF
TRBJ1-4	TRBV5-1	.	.	TGCGCCAGCAGCTTGCAAGCAACTAATGAAAAACTGTTTTTT	CASSLQATNEKLFF
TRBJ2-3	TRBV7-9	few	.	TGTGCCAGCAGCTTCATGGGGGCGTCCCCCACAGATACGCAGTATTTT	CASSFMGASPTDTQYF
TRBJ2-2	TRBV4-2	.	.	TGTGCCAGCAGCCAAGAGATGGGTTACCCCGGGGAGCTGTTTTTT	CASSQEMGYPGELFF
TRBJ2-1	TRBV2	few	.	TGTGCCAGCAGTAGGGCCTTACTGCCCTACAATGAGCAGTTCTTC	CASSRALLPYNEQFF